Listed here are 23 T cell receptor beta chains from one sample, sequenced in a study of blood T cells in healthy people across ages (dated by TCRdb to between 2014 and 2017). The library was built by means of 5' RACE. Sequencing took place on an Illumina HiSeq 2500. A second PCR of about 6 to 12 cycles was run with a J-beta primer mix and a sample-barcoded 5' primer. TCRdb passed the public sequencing reads through fastp at Q25 and MiXCR, retaining productive beta sequences. Each entry merges the rows of one CDR3 protein and shows their most common DNA and genes. This sample has 1.6 million or so distinct CDR3 sequences in its table, and almost 35% of those were observed once. The ten largest clones capture around 11% of the sample. Input material: blood. These receptors originate from a woman aged 25 to 45 in good health.

This clonotype was seen ten or more times. This chain links TRBV7-3 with TRBJ2-1; D is undetermined. This CDR3 comprises 16 residues. V dropped 2 bases and J dropped 6 bases, with 17 bases sitting between them. Germline V gene data show CDR1 as SGHTA and CDR2 as FQGTGA. CDR3 sequence: CASSLLAGFEANEQFF. In nucleotides, the CDR3 is TGTGCCAGCAGCTTATTGGCTGGGTTTGAGGCCAATGAGCAGTTCTTC. The entire variable domain, with the rest obtained from reference TRBV7-3 and TRBJ2-1, is as follows: GAGVSQTPSNKVTEKGKYVELRCDPISGHTALYWYRQSLGQGPEFLIYFQGTGAADDSGLPNDRFFAVRPEGSVSTLKIQRTERGDSAVYLCASSLLAGFEANEQFFGPGTRLTVL.

This clonotype appeared many times. The chain employs TRBV10-3 and TRBJ1-1; D unresolved. Germline V CDR1 and CDR2: ENHRY, SYGVKD. This CDR3 spans 13 amino acids. The V gene lost 0 bases and the J gene lost 6 bases, with 8 bases spanning the gap. CDR3 nucleotide sequence: TGTGCCATCAGTGAGTCTGCGGAGTCTGAAGCTTTCTTT. Protein sequence: CAISESAESEAFF.

This clonotype has just a few counts. The chain links TRBV7-2 to TRBJ1-3; possibly TRBD1 for D (5 bases). This CDR3 has 16 amino acids. From germline, CDR1 is SGHTA and CDR2 FQGNSA. V was clipped by 2 bases and J by 0 bases, with 11 bases between them. The DNA for the CDR3 is TGTGCCAGCAGCTTACTTCAAGGGACCTCTGGAAACACCATATATTTT. This encodes CASSLLQGTSGNTIYF.

This clonotype was counted between two and nine times. The junction and the germline gene differ at one end; a read error may be behind it. The chain joins TRBV20-1 to TRBJ2-2, with D perhaps matching TRBD1 or TRBD2 (6 bases each). Germline assignment: CDR1 DFQATT and CDR2 SNEGSKA (reference sequence). This CDR3 spans 15 amino acids. CDR3 in amino acids: CSTRDLMGGTGGLFF. The CDR3 region has the DNA TGCAGTACTAGAGATCTAATGGGGGGCACCGGGGGGCTGTTTTTT.

This clonotype was observed at least ten times. The chain combines TRBV3-1 with TRBJ2-3; a possible D gene is TRBD1 (5 bases). The CDR3 spans 15 residues. Germline V gene sequence: CDR1 LGHDT, CDR2 YNNKEL (reference sequence). Trimming took 0 bases from V and 4 from J, leaving 11 bases between them. CDR3 bases: TGTGCCAGCAGCCAAGATTCAGGGTGGCCAGATACGCAGTATTTT. Translating it yields CASSQDSGWPDTQYF.

This clonotype was seen a few times. This chain uses TRBV28 with TRBJ2-1; D possibly uses TRBD1 or TRBD2 (6 bases each). The germline gives CDR1 MDHEN, CDR2 SYDVKM. V dropped 1 base and J dropped 5 bases, with 15 bases sitting between them. This CDR3 has 16 amino acids. This CDR3 is CASSLLQGGGDNEQFF. The CDR3 DNA sequence: TGTGCCAGCAGTTTATTACAGGGAGGTGGCGACAATGAGCAGTTCTTC.

This chain connects TRBV28 to TRBJ2-3; the D is unclear. The V and J ends lost 2 bases and 7 bases respectively, with 10 bases between them. The CDR3 covers 13 residues. Germline V lookup: CDR1 MDHEN, CDR2 SYDVKM. CDR3 bases: TGTGCCAGCAGTTTAGGGCCCCGGTATACGCAGTATTTT. This encodes CASSLGPRYTQYF.

V and J are TRBV11-2 and TRBJ2-5, with 12 bases fitting TRBD1. CDR3 length equals 17 residues. Trimming removed 3 bases from V and 5 bases from J; junction bases left unmatched: 10. From germline, CDR1 is SGHAT and CDR2 FQNNGV. The CDR3 region has the DNA TGTGCCAGCAGCTTTCTAGGGACAGGGGGCGCAGGGGAGACCCAGTACTTC. Translating it yields CASSFLGTGGAGETQYF. The full variable domain, in which reference TRBV11-2 and TRBJ2-5 provide the parts outside the CDR3, is EAGVAQSPRYKIIEKRQSVAFWCNPISGHATLYWYQQILGQGPKLLIQFQNNGVVDDSQLPKDRFSAERLKGVDSTLKIQPAKLEDSAVYLCASSFLGTGGAGETQYFGPGTRLLVL.

The chain recombines TRBV12-3 or TRBV12-4 with TRBJ1-5; tentative D call: TRBD1 (5 bases). The V end was cut by 6 bases, the J end by 0 bases, with 27 bases between. The CDR3 length is 20 residues. The CDR3 DNA is TGTGCCAGCAGCTTTAGCGCGGGGGTCAATTACTTAATTAGCAATCAGCCCCAGCATTTT. Its translation: CASSFSAGVNYLISNQPQHF.

As for this clonotype: With a much larger clone just one base away, this may be a read error. CDR3 coding DNA: TGTGCCATCAGTGAGTCGGTGATAGAGAGCTCCTACGAGCAGTACTTC. Protein product: CAISESVIESSYEQYF. The chain has TRBV10-3 and TRBJ2-7; D is ambiguous. Trimming cost V 0 bases and J 0 bases, with 12 bases left between them. The CDR3 spans 16 residues. Germline-derived CDR1 and CDR2 are ENHRY and SYGVKD.

CDR3 protein: CASSFSWGPNYGYTF. CDR3 DNA sequence: TGTGCCAGCAGTTTTAGTTGGGGCCCTAACTATGGCTACACCTTC. The gene calls are TRBV12-3 or TRBV12-4 and TRBJ1-2; tentative D call: TRBD1 (5 bases). The CDR3 is 15 amino acids. Between the trimmed V and J ends, which lost 3 bases and 0 bases, there was a span of 11 bases.

This clonotype was seen only a few times. The rearrangement joins TRBV14 to TRBJ2-1, with 15 bases matching TRBD2. Germline CDR1 reads SGHDN; CDR2 reads FVKESK. Trimming took 5 bases from V and 4 from J; bases not matched to a gene: 3. The CDR3 has 16 amino acids. The CDR3 nucleotides read TGTGCCAGCAGCAAAGGACTAGCGGGAGGGTACAATGAGCAGTTCTTC. Translation gives CASSKGLAGGYNEQFF. Using reference TRBV14 and TRBJ2-1 for the parts outside the CDR3, the full variable domain is EAGVTQFPSHSVIEKGQTVTLRCDPISGHDNLYWYRRVMGKEIKFLLHFVKESKQDESGMPNNRFLAERTGGTYSTLKVQPAELEDSGVYFCASSKGLAGGYNEQFFGPGTRLTVL.

CDR3 region: CASSYAGQGSEQYF. CDR3 DNA: TGTGCCAGCAGTTATGCAGGACAGGGTTCCGAGCAGTACTTC. This sequence joins TRBV6-5 and TRBJ2-7; 8 bases fit TRBD1. CDR3 length equals 14 residues. V gave up 3 bases and J gave up 6 bases; unmatched junction bases: 7. Germline CDR1 reads MNHEY; CDR2 reads SVGAGI.

V gene TRBV10-3 combines with J gene TRBJ1-6; D call uncertain. The V end lost 2 bases, the J end lost 9 bases, and 8 bases lay between the germline ends. The CDR3 spans 13 residues. The germline gives CDR1 ENHRY, CDR2 SYGVKD. CDR3 nucleotides: TGTGCCATCAGTGAGACCGGCGGTTCACCCCTCCACTTT. Translation gives CAISETGGSPLHF.

This clonotype was observed at least ten times. This chain links TRBV29-1 with TRBJ2-7; D is possibly TRBD2 (5 bases). Germline CDR1 and CDR2: SQVTM and ANQGSEA. V lost 2 bases, J lost 3 bases, and 5 bases lay in between. The CDR3 contains 11 residues. The DNA of the CDR3 is TGCAGCGTTGAACGGGGCTACGAGCAGTACTTC. This translates into CSVERGYEQYF.

The chain combines TRBV9 with TRBJ2-3, with 9 bases aligning to TRBD2. V dropped 3 bases and J dropped 3; count of bases not matched to a gene: 5. The CDR3 runs 15 residues. Germline CDR1 SGDLS, CDR2 YYNGEE. CDR3 sequence reads: CASSAREGQTDTQYF. For the CDR3, the DNA is TGTGCCAGCAGCGCGCGGGAGGGCCAAACAGATACGCAGTATTTT.

This clonotype was detected a few times. The gene calls are TRBV7-2 and TRBJ2-5; 8 nucleotides line up with TRBD2. The CDR3 has 17 residues. V lost 4 bases and J lost 9; bases outside the gene matches: 19. The germline V gene has CDR1 SGHTA and CDR2 FQGNSA. The CDR3 loop is CASSWTDRTSPFGAQYF. CDR3 DNA: TGTGCCAGCAGCTGGACGGATCGGACTAGCCCGTTTGGGGCCCAGTACTTC.

This clonotype was observed a few times. This chain uses TRBV7-3 with TRBJ1-5; no clear D gene. Germline lookup yields CDR1 SGHTA and CDR2 FQGTGA. V shed 11 bases and J shed 7 bases, with 9 bases lying between them. The CDR3 sequence is 10 residues long. The CDR3 reads CAPRIQPQHF. DNA for the CDR3: TGTGCCCCCCGGATCCAGCCCCAGCATTTT.

The chain joins TRBV18 to TRBJ2-1, with 13 nucleotides matching TRBD2. The CDR3 spans 16 residues. The germline V gene has CDR1 KGHSH and CDR2 LQKENI. J gave up 8 bases and V 3 bases, and 7 bases lay outside the gene matches. Here the CDR3 DNA reads TGTGCCAGCTCACCCCAACTAGCGGGGGGGCCGGATGAGCAGTTCTTC. Translated: CASSPQLAGGPDEQFF.

V and J are TRBV29-1 and TRBJ2-2, with 7 bases matching TRBD1. Germline CDR1 SQVTM, CDR2 ANQGSEA. The CDR3 consists of 13 residues. With 1 base clipped from V and 5 bases from J, the junction kept 1 base outside the gene matches. The CDR3 DNA sequence: TGCAGCGTTGAAGGCAGGGGGACCGGGGAGCTGTTTTTT. Protein sequence: CSVEGRGTGELFF.

With respect to this clonotype: No conserved phenylalanine or tryptophan ends this CDR3, so it is likely a read error. The chain links TRBV29-1 to TRBJ1-1; 10 nucleotides agree with TRBD1. V gave up 7 bases and J gave up 5 bases; unmatched junction bases: 10. This CDR3 contains 14 residues. Germline values: CDR1 SQVTM, CDR2 ANQGSEA. The CDR3 DNA sequence: TGCAGCGCCGTTCCGGGACAGGGGTTGACTGAAGCTTTCTGT. It specifies CSAVPGQGLTEAFC.

This clonotype showed up just a few times. The J gene is TRBJ2-3, the V gene TRBV12-3 or TRBV12-4; the match to TRBD1 covers 11 bases. The CDR3 totals 16 residues. V trimming: 5 bases; J trimming: 4 bases; junction bases outside the gene matches: 8. The DNA for the CDR3 is TGTGCCAGCAGTCCCCTGGACAGGGGGCCGGCAGATACGCAGTATTTT. Its protein is CASSPLDRGPADTQYF.

A remark on this clonotype: This may arise from a read error, as a much more abundant clone is one base away. The chain has TRBV20-1 and TRBJ2-1; TRBD2 matches at 8 bases. The CDR3 totals 14 residues. Germline trimming cut 2 bases from V and 7 bases from J; bases unmatched to any gene: 7. Germline CDR1 reads DFQATT; CDR2 reads SNEGSKA (reference sequence). The CDR3 region has the DNA TGCAGTGCTAGAAGCGGGGGCGGAGGAAATGAGCAGTTCTTC. Translating it yields CSARSGGGGNEQFF.